This record looks at one TCR beta chain sequence and its context. The data belong to a study of technical replicates of blood from a few donors. Method: immunoSEQ multiplex PCR; TCRdb's copy keeps in-frame clones and lacks some. The sample shows about 60,000 clones, around 87% of them seen only once. J was trimmed by 5 bases and V by 4 bases; bases with no gene match: 3. Germline loops: CDR1 SGHDT, CDR2 YYEEEE. The CDR3 runs 14 residues. The J gene is TRBJ2-5, the V gene TRBV5-6; the match to TRBD2 covers 12 bases. The TCR sequence derives from a human donor in good health. Some clones in this sample may be carry-over from other donors' samples. Material for sequencing was PBMCs. This CDR3 is CASSKGTSGETQYF. In DNA, the CDR3 is TGTGCCAGCAGCAAGGGGACTAGCGGGGAGACCCAGTACTTC.